This is a list of T cell receptor beta chains from one sample in a study of T cell responses to AZD1222 COVID-19 vaccine. Sequencing was performed with immunoSEQ multiplex PCR; in TCRdb, only in-frame clones are kept and a portion is missing. The sample holds tens of thousands of clones, about nine tenths seen once. The sequenced sample was peripheral blood, obtained on day 0 of AZD1222 vaccination. The source of these receptors is an adult in good health. Each CDR3 is given with its conserved first and last residue. Fields, in order: D gene, clone size, V gene, J gene, CDR3 DNA, CDR3 protein. D genes are given only for firm matches. Expanded clones get a size class; other rows say once, few or many, or leave the size out.

TRBD2	NA	TRBV5-8	TRBJ2-1	TGTGCCAGCAGCCAACTAGCGGGGGGGCCGGGGAAGTTCTTC	CASSQLAGGPGKFF
NA	NA	TRBV10-2	TRBJ1-5	TGCGCCAGCAGGATGACAGGTCGCAATCAGCCCCAGCATTTT	CASRMTGRNQPQHF
NA	NA	TRBV19	TRBJ2-5	TGTGCCACCGCGCAAGAGGGGAGGTTGGGGGAGACCCAGTACTTC	CATAQEGRLGETQYF
NA	NA	TRBV27	TRBJ1-1	TGTGCCAGCCGCGTTGTGGCGCGTGACACTGAAGCTTTCTTT	CASRVVARDTEAFF
NA	NA	TRBV25-1	TRBJ2-2	TGTGCCAGCAGTGCCGAAATTGTAGGGTTATTCGCCGGGGAGCTGTTTTTT	CASSAEIVGLFAGELFF
TRBD2	NA	TRBV2	TRBJ2-1	TGTGCCAGCAGTGGTCCACTAGCGGGAGCCAATGAGCAGTTCTTC	CASSGPLAGANEQFF
NA	NA	TRBV13	TRBJ2-2	TGTGCCAGCAGGGGTCGTGGATCCACCGGGGAGCTGTTTTTT	CASRGRGSTGELFF
TRBD1	NA	TRBV7-6	TRBJ1-5	TGTGCCAGCAGCTTAGACCAAAGACAGGGGCCATATAGCAATCAGCCCCAGCATTTT	CASSLDQRQGPYSNQPQHF
TRBD1	NA	TRBV3-1/TRBV3-2	TRBJ1-2	TGTGCCAGCAGACAGGGGGGTTCTCCTTGGGGTGGCTACACCTTC	CASRQGGSPWGGYTF
NA	NA	TRBV6-5	TRBJ1-1	TGTGCCAGCAGCCAAACGGTACGACAGGACGAAGCTTTCTTT	CASSQTVRQDEAFF
NA	NA	TRBV3-1/TRBV3-2	TRBJ1-6	TGTGCCAGCAGCTCAGGGTTTTCACCCCTCCACTTT	CASSSGFSPLHF
NA	NA	TRBV5-1	TRBJ1-2	TGCGCCAGCAAGGGGGACGCCTATGGCTACACCTTC	CASKGDAYGYTF
TRBD1	NA	TRBV30	TRBJ2-2	TGTGCCTGGGCCGGACAGGGTATCGAAAGTCAGAAGCTGTTTTTT	CAWAGQGIESQKLFF
NA	NA	TRBV14	TRBJ2-7	TGTGCCAGCAGCCAAGTCGGCCGGGCCTACGAGCAGTACTTC	CASSQVGRAYEQYF
NA	NA	TRBV6-5	TRBJ1-2	TGTGCCAGCAGTTACTCAGGGGGAAAGAATGGCTACACCTTC	CASSYSGGKNGYTF
TRBD1	once	TRBV7-2	TRBJ1-2	TGTGCCAGCAGGACCGGGACAGGGGGCGCCGTAAGTGGCTACACCTTC	CASRTGTGGAVSGYTF
TRBD2	once	TRBV5-5	TRBJ2-1	TGTGCCAGCAGTTTTATGACTAGCGGCTACAATGAGCAGTTCTTC	CASSFMTSGYNEQFF
NA	NA	TRBV13	TRBJ1-3	TGTGCCAGCAGCTCCCAGCGGAACTCTGGAAACACCATATATTTT	CASSSQRNSGNTIYF
NA	NA	TRBV24-1	TRBJ1-1	TGTGCCACCATTATGACAGAGCTGAACACTGAAGCTTTCTTT	CATIMTELNTEAFF
NA	NA	TRBV12-3/TRBV12-4	TRBJ2-2	TGTGCCAGCAGTCCCTTGTATCCCGGGGAGCTGTTTTTT	CASSPLYPGELFF
NA	NA	TRBV11-2	TRBJ2-2	TGTGCCAGCAGCCCCAACCCCGTCGGGGGGCAGAGCGGGGAGCTGTTTTTT	CASSPNPVGGQSGELFF
NA	NA	TRBV6-5	TRBJ1-5	TGTGCCAGCAGTTACTCGAAACGAAGCAATCAGCCCCAGCATTTT	CASSYSKRSNQPQHF
NA	NA	TRBV20-1	TRBJ1-2	TGCAGTGCGCGGGCCTATGGCTACACCTTC	CSARAYGYTF
NA	once	TRBV5-1	TRBJ1-1	TGCGCCAGCAGCTTGGAGGGGGGAGTGAACACTGAAGCTTTCTTT	CASSLEGGVNTEAFF
NA	NA	TRBV4-3	TRBJ1-1	TGCGCCAGCAGCCAAGGGGGGGGAGTAGGGACTGAAGCTTTCTTT	CASSQGGGVGTEAFF
NA	NA	TRBV5-1	TRBJ1-1	TGCGCCAGCAGCCAGAACCGGCAGGGAAGTTTTGAAGCTTTCTTT	CASSQNRQGSFEAFF